This entry concerns a single TCR beta chain. The sample belongs to a study of shared clonotypes between healthy human individuals. TCRdb's copy holds only in-frame clones and misses some; the assay was immunoSEQ multiplex PCR. The data show some 240,000 clones, 50% to 75% seen once. CDR1 LNHNV and CDR2 YYDKDF come from the germline V gene (reference sequence). This CDR3 comprises 17 residues. Trimming shortened V by 0 bases and J by 3 bases, and 15 bases separated the two germline ends. The sequence was obtained from a man younger than 40 in good health. The chain uses TRBV15 and TRBJ1-5; tentative D call: TRBD1 (5 bases). Sequencing used memory CD4+ T cells sorted from blood. The subset denotes: CD45RA-negative fraction. The CDR3 reads CATSREGQGLANQPQHF. CDR3 nucleotide sequence: TGTGCCACCAGCAGAGAAGGGCAGGGCCTAGCCAATCAGCCCCAGCATTTT.